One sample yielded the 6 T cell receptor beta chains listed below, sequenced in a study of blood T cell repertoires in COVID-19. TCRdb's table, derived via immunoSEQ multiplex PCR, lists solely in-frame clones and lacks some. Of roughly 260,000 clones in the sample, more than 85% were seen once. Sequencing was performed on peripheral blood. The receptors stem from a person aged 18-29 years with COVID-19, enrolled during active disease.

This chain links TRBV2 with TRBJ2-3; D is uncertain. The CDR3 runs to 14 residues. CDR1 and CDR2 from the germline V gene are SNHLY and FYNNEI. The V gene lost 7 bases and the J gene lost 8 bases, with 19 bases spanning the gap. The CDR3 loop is CASNRQVSAGTQYF. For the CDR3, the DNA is TGTGCCAGCAATCGACAAGTTTCGGCCGGTACGCAGTATTTT.

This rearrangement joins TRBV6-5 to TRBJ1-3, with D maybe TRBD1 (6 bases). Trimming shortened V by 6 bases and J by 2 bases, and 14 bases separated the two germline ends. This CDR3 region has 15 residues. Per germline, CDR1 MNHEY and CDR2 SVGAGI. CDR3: CASRSGTTPGNTIYF. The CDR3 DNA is TGTGCCAGCAGGTCCGGGACAACCCCTGGAAACACCATATATTTT.

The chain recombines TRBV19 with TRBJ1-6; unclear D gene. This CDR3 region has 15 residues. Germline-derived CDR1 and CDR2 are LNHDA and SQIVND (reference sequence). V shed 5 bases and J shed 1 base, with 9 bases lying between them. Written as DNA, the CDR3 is TGTGCCAGTAGTGATTCGGGATCCTATAATTCACCCCTCCACTTT. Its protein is CASSDSGSYNSPLHF.

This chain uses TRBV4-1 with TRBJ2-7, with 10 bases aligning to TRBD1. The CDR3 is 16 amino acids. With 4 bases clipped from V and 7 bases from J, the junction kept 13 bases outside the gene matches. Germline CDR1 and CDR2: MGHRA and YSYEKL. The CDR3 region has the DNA TGCGCCAGCAGCCCGAGAGACAGGGGGCGACCTACTGAGCAGTACTTC. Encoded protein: CASSPRDRGRPTEQYF.

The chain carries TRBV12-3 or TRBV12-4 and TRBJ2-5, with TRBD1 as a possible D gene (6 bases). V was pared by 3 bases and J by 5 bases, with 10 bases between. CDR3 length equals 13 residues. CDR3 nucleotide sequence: TGTGCCAGCAGTTTTCTGGGGGCTGAGACCCAGTACTTC. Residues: CASSFLGAETQYF.

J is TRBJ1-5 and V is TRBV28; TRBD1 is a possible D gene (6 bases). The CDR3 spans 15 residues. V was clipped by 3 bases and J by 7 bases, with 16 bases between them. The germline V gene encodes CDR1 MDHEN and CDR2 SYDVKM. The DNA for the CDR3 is TGTGCCAGCAGTTTGGGGTACAGGGCCGGACAGCCCCAGCATTTT. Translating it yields CASSLGYRAGQPQHF.